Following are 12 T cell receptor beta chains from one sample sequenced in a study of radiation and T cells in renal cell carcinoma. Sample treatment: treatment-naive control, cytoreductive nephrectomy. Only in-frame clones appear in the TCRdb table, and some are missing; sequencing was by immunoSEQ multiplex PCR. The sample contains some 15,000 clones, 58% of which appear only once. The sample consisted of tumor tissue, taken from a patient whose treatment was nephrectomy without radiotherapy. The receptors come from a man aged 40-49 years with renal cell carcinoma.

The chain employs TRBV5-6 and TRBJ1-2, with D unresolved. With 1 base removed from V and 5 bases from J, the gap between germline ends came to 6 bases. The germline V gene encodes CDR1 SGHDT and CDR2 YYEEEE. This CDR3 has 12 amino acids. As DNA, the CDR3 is TGTGCCAGCAGCTTGAGTCAGTATGGCTACACCTTC. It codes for CASSLSQYGYTF.

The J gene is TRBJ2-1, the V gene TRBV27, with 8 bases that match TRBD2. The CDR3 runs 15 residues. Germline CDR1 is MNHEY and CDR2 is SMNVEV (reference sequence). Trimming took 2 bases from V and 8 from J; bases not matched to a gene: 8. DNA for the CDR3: TGTGCCAGCAGTTTAACCGGGGGGGCTTTCGATGAGCAGTTCTTC. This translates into CASSLTGGAFDEQFF.

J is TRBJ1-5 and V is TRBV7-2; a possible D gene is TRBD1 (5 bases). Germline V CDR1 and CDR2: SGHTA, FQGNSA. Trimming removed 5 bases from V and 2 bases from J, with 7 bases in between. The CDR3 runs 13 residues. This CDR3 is CASSGQGNQPQHF. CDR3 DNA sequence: TGTGCCAGCAGCGGACAAGGCAATCAGCCCCAGCATTTT.

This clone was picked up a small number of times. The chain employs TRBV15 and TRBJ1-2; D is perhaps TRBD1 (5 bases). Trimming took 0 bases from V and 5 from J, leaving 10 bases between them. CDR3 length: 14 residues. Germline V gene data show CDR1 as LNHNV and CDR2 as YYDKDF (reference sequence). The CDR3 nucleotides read TGTGCCACCAGCAGAGAGGGACCGGGGTATGGCTACACCTTC. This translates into CATSREGPGYGYTF.

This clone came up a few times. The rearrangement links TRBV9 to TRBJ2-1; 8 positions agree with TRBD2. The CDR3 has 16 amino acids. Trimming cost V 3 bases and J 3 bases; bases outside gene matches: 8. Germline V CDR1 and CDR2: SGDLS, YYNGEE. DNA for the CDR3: TGTGCCAGCAGCGACCATAGCGGGGAACTCTACAATGAGCAGTTCTTC. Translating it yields CASSDHSGELYNEQFF.

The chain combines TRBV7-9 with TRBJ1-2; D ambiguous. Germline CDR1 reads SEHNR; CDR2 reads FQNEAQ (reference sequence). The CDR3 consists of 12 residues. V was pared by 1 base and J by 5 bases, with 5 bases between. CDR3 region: CASSLERYGYTF. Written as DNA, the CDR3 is TGTGCCAGCAGCTTAGAGAGGTATGGCTACACCTTC.

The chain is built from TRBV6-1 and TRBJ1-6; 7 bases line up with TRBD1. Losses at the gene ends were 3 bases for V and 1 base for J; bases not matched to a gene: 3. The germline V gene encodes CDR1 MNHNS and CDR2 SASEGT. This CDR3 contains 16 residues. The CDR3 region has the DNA TGTGCCAGCAGTGAGTCGGACAGGTCCTATAATTCACCCCTCCACTTT. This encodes CASSESDRSYNSPLHF.

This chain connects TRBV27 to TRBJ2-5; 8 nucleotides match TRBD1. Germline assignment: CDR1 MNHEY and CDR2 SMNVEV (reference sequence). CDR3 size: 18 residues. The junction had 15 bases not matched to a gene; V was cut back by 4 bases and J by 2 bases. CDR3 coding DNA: TGTGCCAGCAGTTCAATCCTCGGGGCAGGGGGCCCGCAAGAGACCCAGTACTTC. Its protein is CASSSILGAGGPQETQYF.

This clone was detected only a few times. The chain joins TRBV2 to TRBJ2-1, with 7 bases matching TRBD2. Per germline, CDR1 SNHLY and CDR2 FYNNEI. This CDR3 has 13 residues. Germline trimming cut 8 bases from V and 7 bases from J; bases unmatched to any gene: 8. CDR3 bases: TGTGCCAGCCAGACTAGCTCGGCGAATGAGCAGTTCTTC. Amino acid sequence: CASQTSSANEQFF.

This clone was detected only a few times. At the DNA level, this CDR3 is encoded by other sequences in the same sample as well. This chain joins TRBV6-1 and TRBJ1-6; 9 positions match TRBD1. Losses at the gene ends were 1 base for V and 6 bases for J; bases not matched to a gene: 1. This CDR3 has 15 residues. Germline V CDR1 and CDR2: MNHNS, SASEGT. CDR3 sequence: CASSEGTGANSPLHF. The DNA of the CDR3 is TGTGCCAGCAGTGAAGGGACAGGGGCTAATTCACCCCTCCACTTT.

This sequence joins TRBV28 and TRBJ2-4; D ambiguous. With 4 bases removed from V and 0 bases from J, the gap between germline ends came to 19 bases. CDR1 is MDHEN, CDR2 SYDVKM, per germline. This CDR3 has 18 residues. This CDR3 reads CASSSPGSPILAKNIQYF. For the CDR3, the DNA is TGTGCCAGCAGTTCCCCGGGCAGCCCAATTTTAGCCAAAAACATTCAGTACTTC.

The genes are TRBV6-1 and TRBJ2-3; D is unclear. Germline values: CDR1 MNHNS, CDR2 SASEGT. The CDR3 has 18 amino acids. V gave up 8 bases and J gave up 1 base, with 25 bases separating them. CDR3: CASRGPLLISQGTDTQYF. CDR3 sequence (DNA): TGTGCCAGCCGTGGGCCTTTACTGATCTCCCAGGGCACAGATACGCAGTATTTT.